Each of the 8 T cell receptor beta chains below was sequenced from the same sample in a study of blood T cells in healthy people across ages (dated by TCRdb to between 2015 and 2016). Libraries were constructed by 5' RACE. These reads were obtained on an Illumina HiSeq 2500. A second roughly 6 to 11 cycle PCR used a sample-barcoded 5' primer and a J-beta primer mix. TCRdb reprocessed the public reads (quality trimming at Q25 with fastp, clone calling with MiXCR) and kept in-frame beta chains. Rows with one shared CDR3 protein collapse into an entry with the most common genes and DNA. The sample contains 800,000 to 950,000 distinct CDR3 sequences, 25% to 35% of them found a single time. Roughly 10% of the sample goes to the ten largest clones. A further study also used this sample, focusing on T cells of mothers and their children.

Sequenced sample: blood. The receptors were sampled from a woman aged 40 to 50 in good health.

CDR3 amino acids: CASTANIGAAIGYTF. CDR3 coding DNA: TGTGCCAGCACCGCAAACATAGGGGCGGCTATTGGCTACACCTTC. The chain employs TRBV12-3 or TRBV12-4 and TRBJ1-2, with D perhaps TRBD1 (5 bases). V was trimmed by 7 bases and J by 7 bases, leaving 22 bases between them. The CDR3 spans 15 residues.

The chain is built from TRBV10-3 and TRBJ2-3, with D maybe TRBD1 (5 bases). V was clipped by 3 bases and J by 4 bases, with 11 bases between them. Germline CDR1 reads ENHRY; CDR2 reads SYGVKD. The CDR3 consists of 14 residues. DNA for the CDR3: TGTGCCATCAGTGACCAGGGTCGGGCAGATACGCAGTATTTT. Encoded protein: CAISDQGRADTQYF.

The chain is built from TRBV20-1 and TRBJ1-1; 7 bases match TRBD1. From germline, CDR1 is DFQATT and CDR2 SNEGSKA (reference sequence). The V and J ends lost 0 bases and 1 base, in that order; junction bases with no gene match: 17. This CDR3 comprises 19 residues. CDR3 sequence reads: CSARDLMGTDHLGNTEAFF. DNA for the CDR3: TGCAGTGCTAGAGATTTGATGGGGACAGACCACCTAGGGAACACTGAAGCTTTCTTT.

This clonotype came up a few times. The chain has TRBV12-3 or TRBV12-4 and TRBJ1-2; no firm D call. Trimming took off 1 base at V and 7 bases at J, with 10 bases between the two ends. The CDR3 sequence is 13 residues long. The CDR3 DNA sequence: TGTGCCAGCAGTTTAGACCCAGGTGGTGGCTACACCTTC. Protein: CASSLDPGGGYTF.

The rearrangement uses TRBV3-1 and TRBJ2-5; a possible D gene is TRBD2 (5 bases). From germline, CDR1 is LGHDT and CDR2 YNNKEL (reference sequence). The CDR3 loop spans 14 amino acids. Trimming left V 1 base short and J 5 bases short, with 11 bases between. CDR3 in amino acids: CASSQATSLETQYF. The CDR3, as DNA: TGTGCCAGCAGCCAAGCAACTAGTTTGGAGACCCAGTACTTC.

At least ten counts were recorded for this clonotype. The gene calls are TRBV5-1 and TRBJ2-7; 10 nucleotides agree with TRBD1. CDR1 and CDR2 (germline): SGHRS, YFSETQ. With V trimmed by 0 bases and J by 4 bases, 7 bases remained unmatched. This CDR3 has 16 amino acids. The DNA for the CDR3 is TGCGCCAGCAGCTTGGCGGGACAGGGGACCAATTACGAGCAGTACTTC. It codes for CASSLAGQGTNYEQYF.

This clonotype was seen at least ten times. V is TRBV7-9 and J is TRBJ2-7, with a weak D call TRBD1 (6 bases). Germline-derived CDR1 and CDR2 are SEHNR and FQNEAQ (reference sequence). Trimming shortened V by 5 bases and J by 2 bases, and 13 bases separated the two germline ends. The CDR3 has 14 residues. The CDR3 protein is CASSHNRAPYEQYF. CDR3 bases: TGTGCCAGCAGCCACAACAGGGCGCCCTACGAGCAGTACTTC.

This clonotype was seen repeatedly, ten times or more. The rearrangement links TRBV6-5 to TRBJ1-2; unclear D gene. The germline V and J ends were trimmed by 2 bases and 0 bases, with 10 bases remaining between them. The germline CDR1 and CDR2 sequences are MNHEY and SVGAGI. The CDR3 sequence is 15 residues long. The CDR3 DNA reads TGTGCCAGCAGTTACACACATCCTCCTAACTATGGCTACACCTTC. Protein: CASSYTHPPNYGYTF.